The 12 T cell receptor beta chains reported below all come from one sample, sequenced in a study of early T cells in non-severe SARS-CoV-2 infection. Each CDR3 protein is one row after TCRdb ran MiXCR on the 5' RACE reads. The sample lists under 35,000 distinct CDR3 sequences; under 7% were seen once. Sequencing was done on a sample of whole blood. The receptors shown here come from an adult who was a healthcare worker with PCR-confirmed SARS-CoV-2 infection or an uninfected control (not recorded which).

In this sample, this clonotype turned up many times. The rearrangement uses TRBV20-1 and TRBJ2-5; D gene ambiguous. Trimming cost V 4 bases and J 7 bases, with 19 bases left between them. Germline CDR1 is DFQATT and CDR2 is SNEGSKA (reference sequence). The CDR3 runs 14 residues. Here the CDR3 DNA reads TGCAGTGCTACCTCTGGCCCCCGTGATGGGACCCAGTACTTC. Amino acids: CSATSGPRDGTQYF.

The V call is TRBV13, the J call TRBJ2-7; D is unclear. Germline V gene lookup returns CDR1 PRHDT and CDR2 FYEKMQ (reference sequence). Trimming removed 4 bases at V and 0 bases at J, with 10 bases between. CDR3 length: 14 amino acids. The CDR3 nucleotides read TGTGCCAGCAGCTCCCCCTCGGGCTCCTACGAGCAGTACTTC. As protein: CASSSPSGSYEQYF. The variable domain in full, with the rest retrieved from reference TRBV13 and TRBJ2-7, is AAGVIQSPRHLIKEKRETATLKCYPIPRHDTVYWYQQGPGQDPQFLISFYEKMQSDKGSIPDRFSAQQFSDYHSELNMSSLELGDSALYFCASSSPSGSYEQYFGPGTRLTVT.

This clonotype occurred a few times. This chain uses TRBV4-3 with TRBJ2-5, with TRBD2 matching over 11 bases. Germline-derived CDR1 and CDR2 are LGHNA and YSLEER. CDR3 size: 18 residues. With 0 bases clipped from V and 1 base from J, the junction kept 7 bases outside the gene matches. The CDR3 loop reads CASSQDLAGGPFQETQYF. The DNA of the CDR3 is TGCGCCAGCAGCCAAGACTTAGCGGGGGGGCCCTTCCAAGAGACCCAGTACTTC.

This clonotype was seen a few times. This chain joins TRBV12-3 or TRBV12-4 and TRBJ1-4; TRBD1 matches 8 bases. This CDR3 contains 15 residues. Trimming removed 4 bases from V and 7 bases from J; junction bases left unmatched: 8. The CDR3: CASSSQGARGEKLFF. The CDR3 region has the DNA TGTGCCAGCAGTTCGCAGGGGGCGCGCGGTGAAAAACTGTTTTTT.

This clonotype was counted a few times. The chain couples TRBV15 to TRBJ2-2; tentatively, D is TRBD1 or TRBD2 (6 bases each). Deletions cut 1 base from V and 5 bases from J, with 14 bases between. Germline V gives CDR1 LNHNV, CDR2 YYDKDF (reference sequence). CDR3 length equals 16 residues. In nucleotides, the CDR3 is TGTGCCACCAGCAGAGCTGGGGGGCGAGGAACCGGGGAGCTGTTTTTT. It yields the protein CATSRAGGRGTGELFF. The variable domain in full, with the rest retrieved from reference TRBV15 and TRBJ2-2, is DAMVIQNPRYQVTQFGKPVTLSCSQTLNHNVMYWYQQKSSQAPKLLFHYYDKDFNNEADTPDNFQSRRPNTSFCFLDIRSPGLGDTAMYLCATSRAGGRGTGELFFGEGSRLTVL.

V and J are TRBV5-5 and TRBJ2-2; D gene unclear. The CDR3 runs 14 residues. Germline V gives CDR1 SGHKS, CDR2 YYEKEE (reference sequence). V gave up 1 base and J gave up 3 bases, with 7 bases separating them. CDR3 sequence reads: CASSLFRDTGELFF. The DNA of the CDR3 is TGTGCCAGCAGCTTGTTCCGGGACACCGGGGAGCTGTTTTTT. Together with reference TRBV5-5 and TRBJ2-2, the CDR3 gives the full variable domain: DAGVTQSPTHLIKTRGQQVTLRCSPISGHKSVSWYQQVLGQGPQFIFQYYEKEERGRGNFPDRFSARQFPNYSSELNVNALLLGDSALYLCASSLFRDTGELFFGEGSRLTVL.

Many counts were recorded for this clonotype. The rearrangement links TRBV11-2 to TRBJ2-7; 10 bases match TRBD1. Germline trimming cut 1 base from V and 3 bases from J; bases unmatched to any gene: 0. The CDR3 length is 14 residues. Germline V lookup: CDR1 SGHAT, CDR2 FQNNGV. CDR3 in amino acids: CASSLGTGGYEQYF. The DNA of the CDR3 is TGTGCCAGCAGCTTAGGGACAGGGGGCTACGAGCAGTACTTC.

This clonotype was recorded many times. The J gene is TRBJ2-2, the V gene TRBV9; no definite D call. This CDR3 is built from 16 residues. The V gene lost 2 bases and the J gene lost 5 bases, with 16 bases spanning the gap. CDR1 is SGDLS, CDR2 YYNGEE, per germline. CDR3 sequence: CASSVDSWVITGELFF. CDR3 coding DNA: TGTGCCAGCAGCGTCGACTCTTGGGTGATAACCGGGGAGCTGTTTTTT.

This clonotype appeared many times. This chain connects TRBV30 to TRBJ1-1, with D maybe TRBD1 (6 bases). The CDR3 runs to 14 residues. The germline V gene encodes CDR1 GTSNPN and CDR2 SVGIG (reference sequence). Trimming cost V 8 bases and J 3 bases, with 19 bases left between them. The CDR3 here is CAGGGGTRDTEAFF. In nucleotides, the CDR3 is TGTGCCGGGGGGGGCGGAACCCGGGACACTGAAGCTTTCTTT.

This clonotype was seen a few times. The rearrangement links TRBV7-2 to TRBJ1-6, with a tentative D call TRBD1 (6 bases). Trimming cost V 3 bases and J 0 bases, with 9 bases left between them. Germline values: CDR1 SGHTA, CDR2 FQGNSA. The CDR3 has 16 residues. CDR3 sequence reads: CASSFRTVSYNSPLHF. The CDR3 DNA reads as TGTGCCAGCAGCTTTAGGACAGTCTCCTATAATTCACCCCTCCACTTT. The variable domain in full, completed from reference TRBV7-2 and TRBJ1-6, reads GAGVSQSPSNKVTEKGKDVELRCDPISGHTALYWYRQSLGQGLEFLIYFQGNSAPDKSGLPSDRFSAERTGGSVSTLTIQRTQQEDSAVYLCASSFRTVSYNSPLHFGNGTRLTVT.

This clonotype was detected only a few times. The chain couples TRBV4-3 to TRBJ2-5; 14 nucleotides align to TRBD2. The CDR3 covers 19 residues. V trimming: 4 bases; J trimming: 2 bases; junction bases outside the gene matches: 12. CDR1 is LGHNA and CDR2 is YSLEER in the germline V gene. The CDR3: CASSPGSGLAGGRQETQYF. CDR3 DNA: TGCGCCAGCAGCCCCGGAAGTGGACTAGCGGGGGGTAGGCAAGAGACCCAGTACTTC.

This clonotype occurred many times. This chain joins TRBV5-5 and TRBJ1-2, with D uncertain. Germline V lookup: CDR1 SGHKS, CDR2 YYEKEE (reference sequence). Trimming took 4 bases from V and 0 from J, leaving 13 bases between them. There are 15 residues in the CDR3. The CDR3 DNA follows: TGTGCCAGCAGCGTCGAAGCGGGCACTAACTATGGCTACACCTTC. Translating gives CASSVEAGTNYGYTF.